This TCR beta chain was documented in a study of cytomegalovirus exposure and HLA in healthy donors. A note on this clone: Its antigen is unknown.

Healthy individuals who donated bone marrow served as the donors. Study-wide points: Sequencing likely caused a cluster of highly shared sequence variants. In an earlier analysis, productive rearrangement rates for most beta V segments clustered near 87% or 30%.

PCR involved 60 Vbeta and 13 Jbeta primers. Authors' methods: A later analysis counted around 80 million unique TCR beta chains, around 12 million shared. Sequencing was performed with immunoSEQ multiplex PCR; in TCRdb, only in-frame clones are kept and a portion is missing. The V and J calls and the clone size are those of that table, but D and trimming were determined from the DNA. The table includes 150,000 to 200,000 clones, roughly 78% detected once. Germline V gene lookup returns CDR1 SGHTA and CDR2 FQGNSA. The CDR3 consists of 18 residues. The J segment lost 3 bases and the V segment lost 6 bases, leaving 18 bases of the junction unmatched.

This chain uses TRBV7-2 with TRBJ2-7, with 9 bases fitting TRBD2. The sample taken for sequencing was PBMCs. This receptor was identified in a woman in her twenties or thirties in good health and CMV-seropositive. This CDR3 is CASSLRLAGGTLIYEQYF. For the CDR3, the DNA is TGTGCCAGCAGTCTCCGACTGGCGGGGGGGACCTTAATCTACGAGCAGTACTTC.